Listed here are 23 T cell receptor beta chains from one sample, sequenced in a study of beta chain features in type 1 diabetes. TCRB transcripts that were expressed got sequenced, as all of the isolated RNA had been reverse transcribed. Assay: immunoSEQ multiplex PCR; the TCRdb copy retains only in-frame clones and omits some. The table includes 200,000 to 300,000 clones, 68% detected once. Input material: naive CD4+ T cells from blood. All receptors derive from a man under 40 in good health.

This clone has only a few counts. The chain recombines TRBV14 with TRBJ2-3; D possibly corresponds to TRBD2 (5 bases). The CDR3 has 15 residues. V lost 4 bases, J lost 0 bases, and 11 bases lay in between. The germline gives CDR1 SGHDN, CDR2 FVKESK. The CDR3 spells CASSRGLTSTDTQYF. The CDR3 nucleotides read TGTGCCAGCAGCCGCGGACTTACCAGCACAGATACGCAGTATTTT.

This clone was observed once. This sequence joins TRBV11-2 and TRBJ2-1, with 10 bases that match TRBD2. Germline V gene lookup returns CDR1 SGHAT and CDR2 FQNNGV. Trimming took 2 bases from V and 7 from J; bases not matched to a gene: 11. The CDR3 is 17 amino acids. CDR3 nucleotide sequence: TGTGCCAGCAGCTTAAGTTGGAAGCGGGGGGGTAATAATGAGCAGTTCTTC. Protein sequence: CASSLSWKRGGNNEQFF.

The gene calls are TRBV4-1 and TRBJ2-7; 12 bases line up with TRBD2. V lost 2 bases and J lost 4; bases outside the gene matches: 9. This CDR3 region has 17 residues. The germline V gene has CDR1 MGHRA and CDR2 YSYEKL. The CDR3 nucleotides are TGCGCCAGCAGCCAACCCCGACTAGCGGGAGACAAGTACGAGCAGTACTTC. It translates to CASSQPRLAGDKYEQYF.

The chain employs TRBV4-3 and TRBJ2-3; no definite D call. Deletions cut 0 bases from V and 1 base from J, with 8 bases between. The CDR3 covers 15 residues. CDR1 LGHNA and CDR2 YSLEER come from the germline V gene. This chain's CDR3 is CASSQDSDGTDTQYF. The CDR3 region has the DNA TGCGCCAGCAGCCAAGATTCCGACGGCACAGATACGCAGTATTTT.

The chain joins TRBV30 to TRBJ1-3; 8 bases map to TRBD1. V trimming: 0 bases; J trimming: 2 bases; junction bases outside the gene matches: 6. The CDR3 is 16 residues long. Germline-derived CDR1 and CDR2 are GTSNPN and SVGIG (reference sequence). CDR3 sequence reads: CAWSVRTGSTGNTIYF. For the CDR3, the DNA is TGTGCCTGGAGTGTAAGGACAGGGTCGACTGGAAACACCATATATTTT.

V gene TRBV5-1 combines with J gene TRBJ2-3, with unresolved D. The V end was cut by 4 bases, the J end by 0 bases, with 9 bases between. The CDR3 loop spans 14 amino acids. Germline assignment: CDR1 SGHRS and CDR2 YFSETQ. This CDR3 is CASSDVRSTDTQYF. In DNA, the CDR3 is TGCGCCAGCAGCGATGTCAGGAGCACAGATACGCAGTATTTT. The full variable domain, its missing parts supplied by reference TRBV5-1 and TRBJ2-3, is KAGVTQTPRYLIKTRGQQVTLSCSPISGHRSVSWYQQTPGQGLQFLFEYFSETQRNKGNFPGRFSGRQFSNSRSEMNVSTLELGDSALYLCASSDVRSTDTQYFGPGTRLTVL.

Notes on this clone: The same CDR3 also results from other DNA sequences found in this sample. V gene TRBV20-1 combines with J gene TRBJ2-1; D gene uncertain. Germline V gene data show CDR1 as DFQATT and CDR2 as SNEGSKA (reference sequence). The CDR3 runs to 11 residues. Trimming cost V 3 bases and J 3 bases, with 3 bases left between them. CDR3: CSASSYNEQFF. The CDR3 nucleotides read TGCAGTGCTAGTAGCTACAATGAGCAGTTCTTC.

The chain combines TRBV15 with TRBJ2-6, with D uncertain. V gave up 1 base and J gave up 3 bases, with 7 bases separating them. Per the germline V gene, CDR1 is LNHNV and CDR2 is YYDKDF (reference sequence). This CDR3 is built from 15 residues. The CDR3 loop reads CATSRVPIGANVLTF. CDR3 in DNA: TGTGCCACCAGCAGAGTTCCGATTGGGGCCAACGTCCTGACTTTC. The full variable domain, rest sourced from reference TRBV15 and TRBJ2-6, is DAMVIQNPRYQVTQFGKPVTLSCSQTLNHNVMYWYQQKSSQAPKLLFHYYDKDFNNEADTPDNFQSRRPNTSFCFLDIRSPGLGDTAMYLCATSRVPIGANVLTFGAGSRLTVL.

The chain has TRBV12-5 and TRBJ1-1; the D is unclear. Germline values: CDR1 LGHNT, CDR2 FRNRAP. Trimming removed 7 bases from V and 0 bases from J, with 15 bases in between. The CDR3 is 15 amino acids. The CDR3 loop is CASVSKSFLNTEAFF. The CDR3 DNA is TGTGCTAGTGTATCCAAGTCCTTCTTGAACACTGAAGCTTTCTTT.

The chain couples TRBV27 to TRBJ2-3; D is ambiguous. CDR1 and CDR2 (germline): MNHEY, SMNVEV (reference sequence). CDR3 size: 13 residues. V lost 5 bases and J lost 3, with 9 bases in between. In nucleotides, the CDR3 is TGTGCCAGCAGTCAAGGTGGTACAGATACGCAGTATTTT. Encoded protein: CASSQGGTDTQYF.

This clone was detected a few times. The rearrangement uses TRBV5-4 and TRBJ1-6; 9 bases match TRBD1. The germline CDR1 and CDR2 sequences are SGHNT and YYREEE (reference sequence). J was trimmed by 9 bases and V by 4 bases; bases with no gene match: 5. The CDR3 is 14 residues long. The CDR3 DNA is TGTGCCAGCAGCGCCGGACAGGGGATTTCACCCCTCCACTTT. Amino acid sequence: CASSAGQGISPLHF.

This clone was detected once. The CDR3 region has the DNA TGTGCCAGCAGCTCCATGCGCCGCACAGATACGCAGTATTTT. Its protein product is CASSSMRRTDTQYF. This chain joins TRBV11-2 and TRBJ2-3, with no clear D. Germline CDR1 is SGHAT and CDR2 is FQNNGV. The V end was cut by 4 bases, the J end by 1 base, with 9 bases between. The CDR3 contains 14 residues.

Note on this clone: The same CDR3 is also encoded by other DNA sequences in this sample. In nucleotides, the CDR3 is TGTGCCTGGAGCGGGGGGTCCTACGAGCAGTACTTC. Translating gives CAWSGGSYEQYF. V gene TRBV30 combines with J gene TRBJ2-7, with TRBD2 matching 7 bases. The CDR3 covers 12 residues. Germline V gene lookup returns CDR1 GTSNPN and CDR2 SVGIG (reference sequence). Trimming at V came to 3 bases and at J to 1 base, leaving 0 bases not matched to a gene.

The V call is TRBV5-1, the J call TRBJ2-3; 9 bases fit TRBD1. The germline gives CDR1 SGHRS, CDR2 YFSETQ. The CDR3 is made up of 16 amino acids. V shed 0 bases and J 2 bases; nucleotides not matched to a gene: 4. The CDR3 is CASSLDGTGNTDTQYF. In DNA, the CDR3 is TGCGCCAGCAGCTTGGACGGGACAGGGAACACAGATACGCAGTATTTT.

The chain carries TRBV30 and TRBJ1-2; D is unclear. V lost 2 bases and J lost 7, with 14 bases in between. CDR1 GTSNPN and CDR2 SVGIG come from the germline V gene (reference sequence). The CDR3 loop spans 13 amino acids. The CDR3 nucleotides are TGTGCCTGGAGTTTAAACGAGCGGGGTGGCTACACCTTC. Amino acid sequence: CAWSLNERGGYTF. Full variable domain (rest looked up from reference TRBV30 and TRBJ1-2): SQTIHQWPATLVQPVGSPLSLECTVEGTSNPNLYWYRQAAGRGLQLLFYSVGIGQISSEVPQNLSASRPQDRQFILSSKKLLLSDSGFYLCAWSLNERGGYTFGSGTRLTVV.

This sequence joins TRBV7-9 and TRBJ1-5; D gene unclear. Trimming removed 6 bases from V and 0 bases from J, with 9 bases in between. The CDR3 sequence is 14 residues long. Germline values: CDR1 SEHNR, CDR2 FQNEAQ (reference sequence). This CDR3 is CASSTGVSNQPQHF. Written as DNA, the CDR3 is TGTGCCAGCAGTACCGGGGTTAGCAATCAGCCCCAGCATTTT.

The chain joins TRBV29-1 to TRBJ1-2; D uncertain. Germline loops: CDR1 SQVTM, CDR2 ANQGSEA. The germline V and J ends were trimmed by 0 bases and 1 base, with 9 bases remaining between them. The CDR3 loop spans 14 amino acids. This CDR3 is CSVEDWRVNYGYTF. CDR3 in DNA: TGCAGCGTTGAAGACTGGAGGGTTAACTATGGCTACACCTTC.

The rearrangement uses TRBV9 and TRBJ2-6; D is uncertain. Germline lookup yields CDR1 SGDLS and CDR2 YYNGEE. The ends were cut back, 4 bases at V and 0 bases at J, with 14 bases in the middle. This CDR3 contains 17 residues. CDR3 bases: TGTGCCAGCAGCTTCCAGGAAGGAACCTCTGGGGCCAACGTCCTGACTTTC. It codes for CASSFQEGTSGANVLTF.

This chain uses TRBV19 with TRBJ2-7; 7 nucleotides agree with TRBD1. Trimming cost V 3 bases and J 4 bases; bases outside gene matches: 3. Germline V CDR1 and CDR2: LNHDA, SQIVND (reference sequence). The CDR3 is 13 amino acids. CDR3 loop: CASSIGQEYEQYF. In DNA, the CDR3 is TGTGCCAGTAGTATTGGACAGGAGTACGAGCAGTACTTC.

This clone was detected once. The V call is TRBV9, the J call TRBJ2-5; no clear D. V shed 0 bases and J shed 7 bases, with 10 bases lying between them. The CDR3 extends over 13 amino acids. Germline assignment: CDR1 SGDLS and CDR2 YYNGEE. This CDR3 is CASSVENSRTQYF. In DNA form, the CDR3 reads TGTGCCAGCAGCGTAGAAAATTCAAGGACCCAGTACTTC. Drawing the rest from reference TRBV9 and TRBJ2-5, the complete variable domain is DSGVTQTPKHLITATGQRVTLRCSPRSGDLSVYWYQQSLDQGLQFLIQYYNGEERAKGNILERFSAQQFPDLHSELNLSSLELGDSALYFCASSVENSRTQYFGPGTRLLVL.

This clone was picked up a small number of times. The chain combines TRBV15 with TRBJ2-5; D is ambiguous. The CDR3 has 15 amino acids. Germline V gene lookup returns CDR1 LNHNV and CDR2 YYDKDF (reference sequence). Trimming left V 1 base short and J 2 bases short, with 11 bases between. The CDR3: CATSRVGRAQETQYF. In DNA, the CDR3 is TGTGCCACCAGCAGAGTGGGCAGAGCACAAGAGACCCAGTACTTC.

This rearrangement joins TRBV30 to TRBJ1-2, with TRBD1 matching over 8 bases. J was trimmed by 7 bases and V by 2 bases; bases with no gene match: 12. Looked up from germline, CDR1 is GTSNPN and CDR2 is SVGIG (reference sequence). CDR3 size: 15 residues. The CDR3, as DNA: TGTGCCTGGAGTCTCACGACAGGGGCGGGAAGTGGCTACACCTTC. It is translated as CAWSLTTGAGSGYTF.

The chain uses TRBV28 and TRBJ2-3; 11 bases match TRBD2. The CDR3 has 17 amino acids. Germline V CDR1 and CDR2: MDHEN, SYDVKM. V trimming: 2 bases; J trimming: 0 bases; junction bases outside the gene matches: 4. Here the CDR3 DNA reads TGTGCCAGCAGTTTAACGGGACTAGCGGAGAGCACAGATACGCAGTATTTT. Its translation is CASSLTGLAESTDTQYF.